This is a list of T cell receptor beta chains from one sample in a study. Using its own MiXCR run on the 5' RACE reads, TCRdb lists one record per CDR3 protein. The data show 25,000 to 40,000 distinct CDR3 sequences, around a quarter seen once. The source material was memory CD4+ T cells sorted from blood. Receptor source: a female donor with breast cancer. CDR3s include the opening cysteine and the closing phenylalanine or tryptophan. The D gene is left open where the match is weak. Rows give clone size only sometimes, using once, few, many, or a class for an expanded clone.

abundance	v_gene	j_gene	d_gene	CDR3aa	CDR3nt
few	TRBV15	TRBJ1-5	NA	CATSRADSSNQPQHF	TGTGCCACCAGCAGAGCCGACAGTAGCAATCAGCCCCAGCATTTT
few	TRBV9	TRBJ2-3	TRBD2	CASSVVGAGWDTQYF	TGTGCCAGCAGCGTAGTAGGAGCGGGGTGGGATACGCAGTATTTT
NA	TRBV20-1	TRBJ1-6	NA	CRARRRSYNSPLHF	TGCAGGGCTAGAAGGAGGTCCTATAATTCACCCCTCCACTTT
few	TRBV5-6	TRBJ1-1	NA	CASSLEGNTEAFF	TGTGCCAGCAGCTTAGAGGGAAACACTGAAGCTTTCTTT
NA	TRBV6-2/TRBV6-3	TRBJ1-1	NA	CASKSRFEAFF	TGTGCCAGCAAGTCTAGGTTTGAAGCTTTCTTT
NA	TRBV4-3	TRBJ2-3	NA	CASSQRTARSTDTQYF	TGCGCCAGCAGCCAGAGGACAGCCCGAAGCACAGATACGCAGTATTTT
NA	TRBV5-1	TRBJ2-1	NA	CASSLVMGSSSYNEQFF	TGCGCCAGCAGCTTGGTTATGGGATCAAGCTCCTACAATGAGCAGTTCTTC
many	TRBV4-2	TRBJ1-3	NA	CASSQVGLSSGNTIYF	TGTGCCAGCAGCCAAGTGGGACTGTCCTCTGGAAACACCATATATTTT
many	TRBV27	TRBJ2-3	NA	CASSPDTDTQYF	TGTGCCAGCAGTCCCGACACAGATACGCAGTATTTT
few	TRBV12-3/TRBV12-4	TRBJ1-5	NA	CASRDRGGQPQHF	TGTGCCAGCAGGGACAGAGGAGGCCAGCCCCAGCATTTT
few	TRBV12-3/TRBV12-4	TRBJ2-3	TRBD2	CASSPRTREDTQYF	TGTGCCAGCAGTCCCAGGACTAGAGAGGATACGCAGTATTTT
NA	TRBV20-1	TRBJ2-7	NA	CSARGGFSYEQYF	TGCAGTGCTAGAGGGGGTTTTAGCTACGAGCAGTACTTC
few	TRBV19	TRBJ2-2	TRBD2	CASDSGPGELFF	TGTGCCAGCGATAGCGGGCCCGGGGAGCTGTTTTTT
NA	TRBV7-2	TRBJ1-5	NA	CTSSSGPSAGGNQPQHF	TGTACCAGCAGCTCCGGCCCCTCGGCGGGAGGCAATCAGCCCCAGCATTTT
few	TRBV12-3/TRBV12-4	TRBJ2-1	TRBD2	CASSLGTLRLAGVNNEQFF	TGTGCCAGCAGTTTAGGCACCCTCCGACTAGCGGGAGTGAACAATGAGCAGTTCTTC
NA	TRBV5-5	TRBJ2-6	TRBD2	CASSSPMGTSGFPNSGTNVLTF	TGTGCCAGCAGCTCCCCCATGGGGACTAGCGGATTCCCCAACTCTGGAACCAACGTCCTGACTTTC
NA	TRBV28	TRBJ2-3	NA	CASSLDTPSTDTQYF	TGTGCCAGCAGTTTAGACACCCCCAGCACAGATACGCAGTATTTT
few	TRBV4-1	TRBJ2-7	TRBD2	CASSQPGLANFEQYF	TGCGCCAGCAGCCAGCCGGGACTAGCGAACTTCGAGCAGTACTTC
many	TRBV7-9	TRBJ1-5	NA	CASSLGWQPQHF	TGTGCCAGCAGCCTGGGATGGCAGCCCCAGCATTTT
NA	TRBV6-6	TRBJ1-1	NA	CASSLGSGTEAFF	TGTGCCAGCAGTTTGGGTAGTGGAACTGAAGCTTTCTTT
NA	TRBV13	TRBJ1-3	TRBD1	CASSKRTGGSGNTIYF	TGTGCCAGCAGCAAACGTACAGGGGGCTCTGGAAACACCATATATTTT
NA	TRBV27	TRBJ2-3	TRBD2	CASGRATDTQYF	TGTGCCAGCGGGAGGGCGACAGATACGCAGTATTTT
many	TRBV7-3	TRBJ2-4	NA	CASSPPSRVENIQYF	TGTGCCAGCAGCCCCCCTAGCAGGGTCGAAAACATTCAGTACTTC
many	TRBV12-3/TRBV12-4	TRBJ2-2	TRBD1	CASGKQGATGELFF	TGTGCCAGCGGGAAACAGGGGGCTACCGGGGAGCTGTTTTTT
NA	TRBV6-6	TRBJ2-7	NA	CASSFRLSDEQYF	TGTGCCAGCAGTTTCAGACTCTCCGACGAGCAGTACTTC
NA	TRBV5-1	TRBJ2-7	TRBD1	CASTDPGGSYEQYF	TGCGCCAGCACCGACCCAGGGGGCTCCTACGAGCAGTACTTC
few	TRBV28	TRBJ2-5	NA	CASAYPKYQETQYF	TGTGCCAGCGCTTACCCAAAGTACCAAGAGACCCAGTACTTC
NA	TRBV7-7	TRBJ2-3	NA	CASSLGDRPTDTQYF	TGTGCCAGCAGCTTAGGTGACAGACCCACAGATACGCAGTATTTT
NA	TRBV5-4	TRBJ1-4	TRBD1	CASSRTQQGAINEKLFF	TGTGCCAGCAGCCGCACCCAACAGGGGGCGATTAATGAAAAACTGTTTTTT
NA	TRBV28	TRBJ1-5	TRBD1	CASSSQTGTGVQPQHF	TGTGCCAGCAGTTCACAAACCGGGACAGGGGTTCAGCCCCAGCATTTT
NA	TRBV5-1	TRBJ2-1	TRBD1	CASSLDRQGIGEQFF	TGCGCCAGCAGCTTGGACAGACAGGGAATAGGTGAGCAGTTCTTC
NA	TRBV6-5	TRBJ1-1	NA	CASRAGEKTEAFF	TGTGCCAGCAGAGCAGGGGAGAAGACTGAAGCTTTCTTT
few	TRBV27	TRBJ1-2	NA	CASSPGGGGYTF	TGTGCCAGCAGTCCGGGGGGGGGTGGCTACACCTTC
many	TRBV20-1	TRBJ2-1	TRBD2	CSAFRREGRLDEQFF	TGCAGTGCTTTTCGGCGGGAGGGCCGGTTGGATGAGCAGTTCTTC
many	TRBV28	TRBJ2-1	TRBD2	CASSSTVAGPYNEQFF	TGTGCCAGCAGTTCTACAGTAGCGGGACCCTACAATGAGCAGTTCTTC
few	TRBV4-1	TRBJ1-1	NA	CAGSEPGNTEAFF	TGCGCCGGAAGTGAACCAGGGAACACTGAAGCTTTCTTT
NA	TRBV4-2	TRBJ1-1	NA	CASSHGATGYMNTEAFF	TGTGCCAGCAGCCATGGCGCTACAGGCTACATGAACACTGAAGCTTTCTTT
many	TRBV4-1	TRBJ2-1	NA	CASSQDRSGVSYNEQFF	TGCGCCAGCAGCCAAGATCGGTCGGGGGTCTCCTACAATGAGCAGTTCTTC
NA	TRBV7-2	TRBJ2-7	NA	CTSSFGAVGCEQYF	TGTACCAGCAGCTTTGGGGCCGTGGGTTGCGAGCAGTACTTC
NA	TRBV28	TRBJ2-2	TRBD2	CASSSTSGRLFF	TGTGCCAGCAGTTCGACTAGCGGGAGGCTGTTTTTT
many	TRBV10-1	TRBJ1-6	NA	CASSEGTSPNSPLHF	TGCGCCAGCAGTGAAGGGACTAGCCCTAATTCACCCCTCCACTTT
many	TRBV7-2	TRBJ2-7	NA	CASSPGVGHDEQYF	TGTGCCAGCAGCCCGGGAGTAGGACATGACGAGCAGTACTTC